What follows are 9 T cell receptor beta chains derived from one specimen sequenced in a study of blood T cell repertoires in COVID-19. Generated by immunoSEQ multiplex PCR, the TCRdb table keeps only in-frame clones and is missing some. Of 50,000 or so clones listed, 60% to 80% were seen once; the top ten hold around a fifth. Sequencing used peripheral blood. The receptors derive from a human donor with active or convalescent COVID-19. The donor label of this sample is uncertain.

CDR3 sequence reads: CASRRYGGVYF. The CDR3 bases are TGTGCCAGCAGGCGCTACGGGGGGGTCTACTTC. The genes are TRBV2 and TRBJ2-7, with 8 bases lining up with TRBD2. The CDR3 runs to 11 residues. V shed 6 bases, J shed 13 bases, and the junction held 8 bases outside the gene matches. CDR1 SNHLY and CDR2 FYNNEI come from the germline V gene. The full variable domain, in which reference TRBV2 and TRBJ2-7 provide the parts outside the CDR3, is EPEVTQTPSHQVTQMGQEVILRCVPISNHLYFYWYRQILGQKVEFLVSFYNNEISEKSEIFDDQFSVERPDGSNFTLKIRSTKLEDSAMYFCASRRYGGVYFGPGTRLTVT.

CDR3 DNA: TGTGCCAGCAGCTCGGACTACCTGGGGCATGAGCAGTTCTTC. This translates into CASSSDYLGHEQFF. The chain combines TRBV7-9 with TRBJ2-1, with D tentatively TRBD2 (6 bases). V was trimmed by 4 bases and J by 8 bases, leaving 15 bases between them. Germline V lookup: CDR1 SEHNR, CDR2 FQNEAQ (reference sequence). This CDR3 spans 14 amino acids. Filled out from reference TRBV7-9 and TRBJ2-1, the complete variable domain reads DTGVSQNPRHKITKRGQNVTFRCDPISEHNRLYWYRQTLGQGPEFLTYFQNEAQLEKSRLLSDRFSAERPKGSFSTLEIQRTEQGDSAMYLCASSSDYLGHEQFFGPGTRLTVL.

The chain uses TRBV7-2 and TRBJ1-4, with TRBD1 as a possible D gene (6 bases). Trimming cost V 7 bases and J 5 bases, with 11 bases left between them. This CDR3 contains 13 residues. The germline V gene has CDR1 SGHTA and CDR2 FQGNSA. The CDR3 nucleotides read TGTGCCAGCACCTCCGGGACAAATGAAAAACTGTTTTTT. Its protein is CASTSGTNEKLFF.

The J gene is TRBJ2-7, the V gene TRBV3-1 (or the pseudogene TRBV3-2); D gene uncertain. Germline values: CDR1 LGHDT, CDR2 YNNKEL (reference sequence). V lost 0 bases to trimming and J lost 4 bases, with 10 bases between them. The CDR3 is 14 amino acids. The CDR3 DNA is TGTGCCAGCAGCCAAGATGTAAAAGCGTACGAGCAGTACTTC. Protein: CASSQDVKAYEQYF.

The rearrangement links TRBV7-3 to TRBJ2-1, with D possibly matching TRBD1 (5 bases). With 2 bases removed from V and 9 bases from J, the gap between germline ends came to 8 bases. The CDR3 runs 12 residues. The germline V gene encodes CDR1 SGHTA and CDR2 FQGTGA. CDR3 residues: CASSLSQGEQFF. The CDR3 nucleotides read TGTGCCAGCAGCTTATCCCAGGGTGAGCAGTTCTTC.

This clone appeared once. V gene TRBV5-6 combines with J gene TRBJ1-6; 7 bases map to TRBD1. The CDR3 is 16 amino acids. Germline assignment: CDR1 SGHDT and CDR2 YYEEEE. The ends lost 4 bases at V and 5 bases at J; junction bases unmatched: 9. CDR3 protein: CASSRTDRRDNSPLHF. Written as DNA, the CDR3 is TGTGCCAGCAGCCGTACGGACAGGCGCGATAATTCACCCCTCCACTTT.

Written as DNA, the CDR3 is TGTGCCAGCACCTCTTCGGTGACAGGAATGCCGTATGGCTACACCTTC. Translation gives CASTSSVTGMPYGYTF. This chain connects TRBV27 to TRBJ1-2; tentative D call: TRBD1 (6 bases). Trimming pared 7 bases from V and 5 bases from J, leaving 23 bases between. The CDR3 covers 16 residues. Germline CDR1 is MNHEY and CDR2 is SMNVEV (reference sequence).

V and J are TRBV18 and TRBJ2-3; 11 bases align to TRBD2. Germline V CDR1 and CDR2: KGHSH, LQKENI. Trimming took 0 bases from V and 0 from J; bases not matched to a gene: 2. This CDR3 spans 17 amino acids. CDR3 DNA sequence: TGTGCCAGCTCACCACCGACTAGCGGGATTAGCACAGATACGCAGTATTTT. It codes for CASSPPTSGISTDTQYF. The full variable domain, rest sourced from reference TRBV18 and TRBJ2-3, is NAGVMQNPRHLVRRRGQEARLRCSPMKGHSHVYWYRQLPEEGLKFMVYLQKENIIDESGMPKERFSAEFPKEGPSILRIQQVVRGDSAAYFCASSPPTSGISTDTQYFGPGTRLTVL.

The chain is built from TRBV27 and TRBJ1-5, with D possibly TRBD1 on 5 matching bases. This CDR3 contains 14 residues. V was clipped by 6 bases and J by 1 base, with 10 bases between them. Germline assignment: CDR1 MNHEY and CDR2 SMNVEV (reference sequence). The CDR3 reads CASRGVQSNQPQHF. The DNA for the CDR3 is TGTGCCAGCAGAGGGGTACAGAGCAATCAGCCCCAGCATTTT.